This T cell receptor (beta chain) is drawn from a study of blood T cell repertoires in COVID-19. V was shortened by 6 bases and J by 2 bases, with 16 bases between the two germline ends. The CDR3 is 15 residues long. Germline V gene sequence: CDR1 MNHEY, CDR2 SVGEGT. Produced via immunoSEQ multiplex PCR; TCRdb's table is partial and in-frame only. Of 210,000 or so clones listed, 70% to 80% are singletons. The chain links TRBV6-2 or TRBV6-3 to TRBJ1-1, with no clear D. This sequence originates from a man in his forties or fifties who had recovered from COVID-19. Sample: peripheral blood. This CDR3 is CASSSFPPGNTEAFF. CDR3 nucleotide sequence: TGTGCCAGCAGCTCGTTTCCCCCGGGAAACACTGAAGCTTTCTTT.